The 17 T cell receptor beta chains given below trace back to one sample, sequenced in a study of CXCR4 blockade with PD-1 therapy in pancreatic cancer. Some clones are missing from TCRdb's copy, which holds only in-frame ones; the method was immunoSEQ multiplex PCR. The table has some 4,400 clones, about 53% seen once. The sample taken for sequencing was tumor tissue. These receptors came from a human donor with pancreatic ductal adenocarcinoma.

This clone was found a few times. V gene TRBV6-8 combines with J gene TRBJ1-1, with TRBD1 identical over 7 bases. Germline V gene lookup returns CDR1 MNHGY and CDR2 SAAAGT. This CDR3 is 12 amino acids long. After removal of 10 bases from V and 4 bases from J, the junction contained 6 bases not matched to a gene. In nucleotides, the CDR3 is TGTGCCATCAGGCAGGGGGGCACTGAAGCTTTCTTT. Translated: CAIRQGGTEAFF.

The V call is TRBV11-3, the J call TRBJ2-7; 14 bases fit TRBD2. Per the germline V gene, CDR1 is SGHNT and CDR2 is YENEEA. The CDR3 is made up of 16 amino acids. Trimming took 5 bases from V and 6 from J; bases not matched to a gene: 9. For the CDR3, the DNA is TGTGCCAGCAGCCCGGGACTAGCGGGAGTATTAAGCGAGCAGTACTTC. Translating it yields CASSPGLAGVLSEQYF.

J is TRBJ2-3 and V is TRBV11-3; 9 positions match TRBD2. Germline V gene data show CDR1 as SGHNT and CDR2 as YENEEA. The CDR3 covers 16 residues. V lost 5 bases, J lost 0 bases, and 6 bases stayed unmatched. The CDR3 DNA sequence: TGTGCCAGCAGCCCCTCGGCGGGAGGGAGCACAGATACGCAGTATTTT. This gives the protein CASSPSAGGSTDTQYF.

J is TRBJ1-2 and V is TRBV14; D might be TRBD1 (5 bases). Germline V CDR1 and CDR2: SGHDN, FVKESK. The CDR3 is 13 amino acids. Trimming shortened V by 3 bases and J by 8 bases, and 13 bases separated the two germline ends. The CDR3 nucleotides are TGTGCCAGCAGCCACTGGACGGCAGGGGGCTACACCTTC. It is translated as CASSHWTAGGYTF. The full variable domain, rest sourced from reference TRBV14 and TRBJ1-2, is EAGVTQFPSHSVIEKGQTVTLRCDPISGHDNLYWYRRVMGKEIKFLLHFVKESKQDESGMPNNRFLAERTGGTYSTLKVQPAELEDSGVYFCASSHWTAGGYTFGSGTRLTVV.

The rearrangement joins TRBV18 to TRBJ2-1; 7 positions agree with TRBD2. This CDR3 has 13 amino acids. Trimming cost V 3 bases and J 5 bases; bases outside gene matches: 1. Per germline, CDR1 KGHSH and CDR2 LQKENI. CDR3 DNA sequence: TGTGCCAGCTCACCTGGACTAGACAATGAGCAGTTCTTC. Translating it yields CASSPGLDNEQFF.

The chain has TRBV18 and TRBJ2-2; TRBD1 is a possible D gene (6 bases). The CDR3 is 14 residues long. Looked up from germline, CDR1 is KGHSH and CDR2 is LQKENI. The V and J ends lost 3 bases and 3 bases respectively, with 8 bases between them. CDR3 coding DNA: TGTGCCAGCTCACCTTCAGGGGACACCGGGGAGCTGTTTTTT. Translating it yields CASSPSGDTGELFF. Complete variable domain (other parts from reference TRBV18 and TRBJ2-2): NAGVMQNPRHLVRRRGQEARLRCSPMKGHSHVYWYRQLPEEGLKFMVYLQKENIIDESGMPKERFSAEFPKEGPSILRIQQVVRGDSAAYFCASSPSGDTGELFFGEGSRLTVL.

This clone showed up just a few times. The chain uses TRBV15 and TRBJ1-4, with 8 bases lining up with TRBD1. CDR1 and CDR2 from the germline V gene are LNHNV and YYDKDF (reference sequence). Trimming cost V 2 bases and J 6 bases; bases outside gene matches: 8. The CDR3 runs 16 residues. The CDR3 spells CATSRPRGQGDEKLFF. The CDR3, as DNA: TGTGCCACCAGCAGACCCAGGGGGCAAGGCGATGAAAAACTGTTTTTT.

The chain joins TRBV19 to TRBJ2-7; TRBD2 matches at 8 bases. J was trimmed by 4 bases and V by 4 bases; bases with no gene match: 12. This CDR3 contains 16 residues. Germline V gene sequence: CDR1 LNHDA, CDR2 SQIVND (reference sequence). In DNA form, the CDR3 reads TGTGCCAGTAGTACCACGGGAGGGACTCCTGTATACGAGCAGTACTTC. Translated, it gives CASSTTGGTPVYEQYF.

The rearrangement links TRBV19 to TRBJ2-5; D is ambiguous. The CDR3 has 12 residues. Germline V gene sequence: CDR1 LNHDA, CDR2 SQIVND (reference sequence). V was trimmed by 5 bases and J by 4 bases, leaving 8 bases between them. For the CDR3, the DNA is TGTGCCAGTAGTGCCTCCAGAGAGACCCAGTACTTC. Translation gives CASSASRETQYF.

V gene TRBV19 combines with J gene TRBJ1-3; D call uncertain. The CDR3 is 13 amino acids. Germline V CDR1 and CDR2: LNHDA, SQIVND (reference sequence). Between the trimmed V and J ends, which lost 5 bases and 0 bases, there was a span of 5 bases. CDR3 amino acids: CASSGYSGNTIYF. CDR3 bases: TGTGCCAGTAGTGGATACTCTGGAAACACCATATATTTT.

This clone was seen a few times. The rearrangement links TRBV6-7 to TRBJ2-7; D call uncertain. TRBV6-7 is labeled an ORF, and its function is uncertain. Trimming cost V 7 bases and J 3 bases, with 10 bases left between them. The CDR3 runs 12 residues. The CDR3 DNA sequence: TGTGCCAGCACGTCTAGGAGCTACGAGCAGTACTTC. Amino acids: CASTSRSYEQYF.

CDR3 sequence (DNA): TGCGCCAGCGGGAAGGAAGCGGGTGCCTACAATGAGCAGTTCTTC. The encoded protein is CASGKEAGAYNEQFF. This rearrangement joins TRBV5-1 to TRBJ2-1, with a weak D call TRBD2 (6 bases). From germline, CDR1 is SGHRS and CDR2 YFSETQ. Between the trimmed V and J ends, which lost 7 bases and 2 bases, there was a span of 16 bases. The CDR3 spans 15 residues.

This clone was detected only a few times. This chain uses TRBV30 with TRBJ1-2; perhaps TRBD1 as D (6 bases). The CDR3 sequence is 14 residues long. Trimming stripped 4 bases from V and 5 bases from J, with 17 bases between. CDR1 is GTSNPN and CDR2 is SVGIG in the germline V gene (reference sequence). The CDR3 coding sequence is TGTGCCTGGACCCGTAGCGGGGGCTCTTATGGCTACACCTTC. It codes for CAWTRSGGSYGYTF.

The V and J genes are TRBV30 and TRBJ1-3; the D gene is possibly TRBD1 (6 bases). Trimming left V 0 bases short and J 4 bases short, with 16 bases between. Germline-derived CDR1 and CDR2 are GTSNPN and SVGIG (reference sequence). CDR3 length: 16 amino acids. The CDR3 DNA sequence: TGTGCCTGGAGTGTCTCTCCAGGGGACTTCGGAAACACCATATATTTT. It translates to CAWSVSPGDFGNTIYF.

The V and J genes are TRBV30 and TRBJ2-4; D is perhaps TRBD2 (5 bases). The CDR3 consists of 15 residues. Trimming cost V 3 bases and J 8 bases, with 20 bases left between them. Per germline, CDR1 GTSNPN and CDR2 SVGIG (reference sequence). Written as DNA, the CDR3 is TGTGCCTGGAGAAATGGAGGAGGCCCCCCCGACATTCAGTACTTC. This translates into CAWRNGGGPPDIQYF.

V is TRBV25-1 and J is TRBJ2-7, with 8 bases that match TRBD2. The V gene end was trimmed by 2 bases and the J gene end by 2 bases; junction bases not matched to a gene: 8. The CDR3 sequence is 16 residues long. In germline, CDR1 is MGHDK, CDR2 SYGVNS. The CDR3 coding sequence is TGTGCCAGCAGTGAACCCGGGGTAGCGGGACCCTACGAGCAGTACTTC. Residues: CASSEPGVAGPYEQYF.

J is TRBJ2-5 and V is TRBV29-1, with 7 bases aligning to TRBD1. J gave up 4 bases and V 6 bases, and 8 bases lay outside the gene matches. The CDR3 has 13 residues. Germline assignment: CDR1 SQVTM and CDR2 ANQGSEA. The CDR3, as DNA: TGCAGCGTAGCGACAGGGATCGGAGAGACCCAGTACTTC. Its protein product is CSVATGIGETQYF.